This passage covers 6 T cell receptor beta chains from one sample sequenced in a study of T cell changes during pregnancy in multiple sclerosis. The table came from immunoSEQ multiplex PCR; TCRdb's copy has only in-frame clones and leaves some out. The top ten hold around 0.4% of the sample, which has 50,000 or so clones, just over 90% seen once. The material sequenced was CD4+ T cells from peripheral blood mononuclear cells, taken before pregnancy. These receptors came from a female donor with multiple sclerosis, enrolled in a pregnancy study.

CDR3 sequence reads: CASSLFQGATEAFF. CDR3 DNA: TGTGCCAGCAGCTTATTTCAGGGCGCTACTGAAGCTTTCTTT. The chain employs TRBV11-3 and TRBJ1-1, with D possibly TRBD1 on 5 matching bases. This CDR3 has 14 amino acids. V lost 2 bases to trimming and J lost 5 bases, with 12 bases between them. CDR1 and CDR2 (germline): SGHNT, YENEEA. The full variable domain, completed using reference TRBV11-3 and TRBJ1-1, is EAGVVQSPRYKIIEKKQPVAFWCNPISGHNTLYWYLQNLGQGPELLIRYENEEAVDDSQLPKDRFSAERLKGVDSTLKIQPAELGDSAVYLCASSLFQGATEAFFGQGTRLTVV.

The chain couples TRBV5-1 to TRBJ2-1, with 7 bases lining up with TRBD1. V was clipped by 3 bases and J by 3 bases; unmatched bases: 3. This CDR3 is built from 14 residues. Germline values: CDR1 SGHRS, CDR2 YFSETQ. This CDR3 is CASSWGQSYNEQFF. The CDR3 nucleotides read TGCGCCAGCAGCTGGGGACAGAGCTACAATGAGCAGTTCTTC.

This CDR3 is CASSPVSMSGTEAFF. The CDR3 nucleotides are TGTGCCAGTAGTCCTGTTTCCATGTCGGGCACTGAAGCTTTCTTT. The chain uses TRBV19 and TRBJ1-1; D unclear. The ends were cut back, 5 bases at V and 4 bases at J, with 17 bases in the middle. The CDR3 has 15 amino acids. The V gene's germline CDR1 is LNHDA and CDR2 SQIVND (reference sequence).

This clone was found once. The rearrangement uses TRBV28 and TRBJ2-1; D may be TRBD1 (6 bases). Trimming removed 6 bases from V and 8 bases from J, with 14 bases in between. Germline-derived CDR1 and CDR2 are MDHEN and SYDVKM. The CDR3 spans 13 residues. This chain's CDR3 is CASRRPPGDEQFF. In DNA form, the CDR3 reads TGTGCCAGCAGAAGGCCCCCAGGGGATGAGCAGTTCTTC.

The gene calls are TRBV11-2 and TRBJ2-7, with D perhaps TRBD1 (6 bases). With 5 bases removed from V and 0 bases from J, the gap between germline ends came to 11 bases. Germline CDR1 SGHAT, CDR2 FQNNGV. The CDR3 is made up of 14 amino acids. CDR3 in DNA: TGTGCCAGCAGCCGCGGACAGATCTCCTACGAGCAGTACTTC. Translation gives CASSRGQISYEQYF. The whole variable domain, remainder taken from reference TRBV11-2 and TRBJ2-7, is EAGVAQSPRYKIIEKRQSVAFWCNPISGHATLYWYQQILGQGPKLLIQFQNNGVVDDSQLPKDRFSAERLKGVDSTLKIQPAKLEDSAVYLCASSRGQISYEQYFGPGTRLTVT.

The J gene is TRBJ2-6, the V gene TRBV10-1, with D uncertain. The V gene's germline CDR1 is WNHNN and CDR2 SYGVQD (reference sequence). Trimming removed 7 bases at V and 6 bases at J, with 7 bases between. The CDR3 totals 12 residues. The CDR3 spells CASTQSANVLTF. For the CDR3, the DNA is TGCGCCAGCACGCAGTCGGCCAACGTCCTGACTTTC.